This T cell receptor (beta chain) is drawn from a study of shared clonotypes between healthy human individuals. The wider study: Each donor's CD8 memory used one plate, CD8 naive two, each CD4 subset three. Whole-study results and caveats: Four donors had 5% to 6% of their naive CD4 clonotypes in common. Clonotype sharing among donors, it was expected, would be affected by sequencing depth.

Germline V gene data show CDR1 as MGHDK and CDR2 as SYGVNS. This CDR3 is built from 16 residues. V lost 2 bases to trimming and J lost 4 bases; unmatched junction nucleotides: 8. As for this clone: Its antigen is unidentified.

Each replicate PCR on the sorted subsets used 200 to 250 ng DNA (about 30,000 T cell genomes). Clones were read by immunoSEQ multiplex PCR, and TCRdb kept only the in-frame ones, dropping some. The data contain fewer than 350,000 clones, around 86% of them singletons. The sequenced material came from memory CD8+ T cells sorted from blood. Subset specified: CD45RO+ cells pooled with CCR7-negative TemRA cells. J is TRBJ2-3 and V is TRBV25-1; TRBD2 matches at 8 bases. This clonotype originated in a young man in good health. CDR3 bases: TGTGCCAGCAGTGAAAATCCCGGGGGGGGCGCAGATACGCAGTATTTT. It is translated as CASSENPGGGADTQYF.